This T cell receptor (beta chain) was identified in a study of OX40 agonist ivuxolimab in advanced cancers. Study context: People in dose escalation had one of these cancers: hepatocellular carcinoma, melanoma, renal cell or head and neck cancer. Study results and limitations: The investigators did not determine what antigen specificity the expanded peripheral T cells had.

Data came from immunoSEQ multiplex PCR; TCRdb stores just in-frame clones and leaves some out. The sample contains 50,000 to 65,000 clones, roughly 85% of which appear only once. As to this clone: The target antigen is unknown.

This TCR was recovered from an adult with an advanced solid tumor such as melanoma, head and neck, liver or kidney cancer. The specimen comprised CD4+ or CD8+ T cells sorted from blood, sampled in a trial of the OX40 agonist ivuxolimab.

The DNA for the CDR3 is TGTGCCAGCAGCTTGGAGGACAGTACGAATACGCAGTATTTT. Its translation is CASSLEDSTNTQYF. The gene calls are TRBV5-6 and TRBJ2-3; possible D gene TRBD1, 6 bases. The CDR3 runs 14 residues. Per germline, CDR1 SGHDT and CDR2 YYEEEE. V dropped 0 bases and J dropped 7 bases, with 12 bases sitting between them.